This T cell receptor beta chain was retrieved from a study of human T cells and chemical hapten exposure (dated by TCRdb to about 2021). Background for the entire study: For sensitization, 2% DPC in acetone was applied to a roughly 2 cm by roughly 2 cm area of upper inner arm skin. Patch testing on the upper back used Finn chambers containing 0.01% DPC, with scoring done after 6 days according to International Contact Dermatitis Research Group standards. Libraries were pooled for sequencing, and variation in per-sample TCR yields was attributed mainly to small differences in library volumes within the pool. Patient blood was sampled pre-sensitization (week 0) and at 2, 6 and about 24 weeks after DPC sensitization. Weekly therapeutic DPC doses were additionally applied to the scalp of patients throughout the roughly 26-week study period. The study tracked peripheral blood TCR repertoire changes in vivo during primary and secondary sensitization to the hapten diphenylcyclopropenone (DPC) in alopecia patients. Alopecia areata with under or over 50% scalp involvement, alopecia totalis and alopecia universalis were represented in the patient cohort, which was mostly female. For TCR sequencing, blood came from twenty-nine alopecia patients at anywhere from one to four time points (pre-sensitization, 2, 6 and 24 weeks).

Here is what the overall study found, with its caveats: DPC sensitization did not change how many TCRs were above 1 in 1000 frequency, and no evidence was found of alterations in global repertoire structure. Patch test score correlated positively with the number of PT1 expanded TCRs, reaching significance at thresholds 8, 16 and 32 but not at 4. After repeated subsampling, the strength of the expansion versus patch-test correlation and the threshold at which it became significant changed. All patients had alopecia, a presumed autoimmune disease, so their immune response might differ from that of healthy individuals. Expanded TCRs formed significantly more large CDR3 similarity clusters than pre-sensitization or healthy control sets, consistent with antigen-driven responses.

The library was obtained by RACE. Sequencing took place on a NextSeq 500. During library preparation, unique molecular identifiers were attached to individual cDNA molecules so that TCRs could be counted quantitatively and reproducibly. From each blood RNA sample, both TCR alpha and TCR beta chains were sequenced. The published analysis was carried out like this. Samples had a median of approximately 93,000 TCRs, with a range from about 20,000 to 690,600. The Decombinator software suite was used to annotate V, J and CDR3 in the TCR reads. For PS versus PT1 abundance plots, all samples were subsampled to the same number of TCRs (28,000). TCRs were defined as expanded if absent before sensitization and observed at least eight times at the 2-week time point. Using fastp trimming at Q25 and MiXCR clonotype assembly, TCRdb reanalyzed the public sequencing data and kept in-frame beta chains. Duplicate CDR3 protein sequences are folded into a single record with the most common DNA and genes. TCRdb's processing, not the study's, gives the V and J calls here. This sample lists some 180,000 distinct CDR3 sequences; 20% to 25% were detected once. Approximately 6.7% of the sample lies in the top ten.

Only a few counts were recorded for this clonotype. The specificity of this receptor is unknown. No much larger clone exists at a distance of one base, and base qualities are not known. Inclusive of the bounding cysteine and phenylalanine, the CDR3 is 15 residues long. Only the CDR3 DNA stays, 45 bases, in frame from base 1. V was cut back by 2 bases and J by 3 bases, leaving a gap of 10 bases between them. CDR1 and CDR2 (SNHLY, FYNNEI) derive from the germline V gene. The sample's time point label is to be understood as: patch test 1, 2 weeks after DPC sensitization. The meaning of the sample's treatment or condition label: therapeutic diphenylcyclopropenone sensitization with weekly scalp DPC. At every patch-test visit, the blood draw took place before the patch test was put on. Patients were eligible if aged 18 to 70, diagnosed with alopecia and judged suitable for DPC therapy, and pregnant patients were excluded. Total RNA was extracted from unfractionated whole blood collected in Tempus Blood RNA tubes.

The chain joins TRBV2 to TRBJ1-4; TRBD1 might be the D gene, on 5 matching bases. The material sequenced was whole blood, taken in connection with sensitization to the hapten diphenylcyclopropenone (DPC). This receptor was identified in a woman between 45 and 65 years old with alopecia areata. Some clones in this sample may be carry-over from other donors' samples. For the CDR3, the sequence is CASSELVRANEKLFF. The DNA sequence is as follows: TGTGCCAGCAGTGAACTCGTCAGGGCTAATGAAAAACTGTTTTTT.